Presented here are 20 T cell receptor beta chains from one specimen sequenced in a study of control samples from healthy donors and cancer patients. Using immunoSEQ multiplex PCR, the repertoire was profiled, and TCRdb retains in-frame clones only, with some absent. The profile shows approximately 97,000 clones, about 90% of them singletons. The sample taken for sequencing was blood. These receptors all come from a woman between 18 and 29 years old in good health.

The chain joins TRBV3-1 (or the pseudogene TRBV3-2) to TRBJ2-7; TRBD2 aligns across 7 bases. The CDR3 sequence is 15 residues long. CDR1 and CDR2 from the germline V gene are LGHDT and YNNKEL (reference sequence). The junction had 5 bases not matched to a gene; V was cut back by 1 base and J by 2 bases. The DNA of the CDR3 is TGTGCCAGCAGCCAAGGGGGGGGTGGGCCCTACGAGCAGTACTTC. Residues: CASSQGGGGPYEQYF.

The gene calls are TRBV24-1 and TRBJ2-1; 11 nucleotides line up with TRBD1. Germline V gene sequence: CDR1 KGHDR, CDR2 SFDVKD. This CDR3 has 17 amino acids. J was trimmed by 6 bases and V by 2 bases; bases with no gene match: 8. This CDR3 is CATSDSQPGQGGNEQFF. The CDR3 region has the DNA TGTGCCACCAGTGATTCACAACCGGGACAGGGGGGCAATGAGCAGTTCTTC.

The chain is built from TRBV19 and TRBJ1-6; no firm D call. From germline, CDR1 is LNHDA and CDR2 SQIVND (reference sequence). V dropped 4 bases and J dropped 7 bases, with 11 bases sitting between them. This CDR3 is 14 amino acids long. The CDR3 DNA sequence: TGTGCCAGTAGTAAACGCAGAGGGAATTCACCCCTCCACTTT. Its translation: CASSKRRGNSPLHF.

The chain combines TRBV5-4 with TRBJ2-7; TRBD1 agrees at 10 bases. CDR1 and CDR2 from the germline V gene are SGHNT and YYREEE (reference sequence). The CDR3 runs to 13 residues. With 4 bases clipped from V and 6 bases from J, the junction kept 4 bases outside the gene matches. The CDR3 nucleotides are TGTGCCAGCAGCCAGGGACAGGGGTTCGAGCAGTACTTC. Amino acid sequence: CASSQGQGFEQYF.

V usage is TRBV5-4 and J usage is TRBJ2-7; tentative D call: TRBD2 (6 bases). Germline V gene lookup returns CDR1 SGHNT and CDR2 YYREEE (reference sequence). V dropped 0 bases and J dropped 2 bases, with 15 bases sitting between them. The CDR3 runs to 16 residues. The CDR3 coding sequence is TGTGCCAGCAGCTTGGATCGTGGGAGGAGTGCCTACGAGCAGTACTTC. It is translated as CASSLDRGRSAYEQYF.

The chain links TRBV6-1 to TRBJ2-1; TRBD2 is a possible D gene (7 bases). Trimming removed 3 bases from V and 10 bases from J, with 10 bases in between. Germline V gene sequence: CDR1 MNHNS, CDR2 SASEGT. The CDR3 is 12 amino acids. DNA of the CDR3: TGTGCCAGCAGTGACGGCGGGGGCGAGCAGTTCTTC. Translation gives CASSDGGGEQFF.

This rearrangement joins TRBV19 to TRBJ2-3; 11 bases line up with TRBD1. Germline CDR1 is LNHDA and CDR2 is SQIVND (reference sequence). Germline trimming cut 3 bases from V and 5 bases from J; bases unmatched to any gene: 4. The CDR3 has 15 residues. CDR3 sequence reads: CASSISGTGGDTQYF. The CDR3 nucleotides read TGTGCCAGTAGTATCTCCGGGACAGGGGGAGATACGCAGTATTTT.

The rearrangement joins TRBV6-1 to TRBJ1-6; D may be TRBD1 (6 bases). The V gene's germline CDR1 is MNHNS and CDR2 SASEGT. V was shortened by 2 bases and J by 4 bases, with 9 bases between the two germline ends. The CDR3 is 15 residues long. The CDR3 is CASSERDRYNSPLHF. The DNA for the CDR3 is TGTGCCAGCAGTGAACGCGACAGGTATAATTCACCCCTCCACTTT.

The J gene is TRBJ1-1, the V gene TRBV28; D is perhaps TRBD1 (6 bases). The germline CDR1 and CDR2 sequences are MDHEN and SYDVKM. Trimming shortened V by 2 bases and J by 5 bases, and 18 bases separated the two germline ends. The CDR3 is 16 amino acids. The CDR3 protein is CASSLPLQGRVTEAFF. DNA of the CDR3: TGTGCCAGCAGTTTACCGTTACAGGGTCGGGTGACTGAAGCTTTCTTT.

The V and J genes are TRBV6-5 and TRBJ2-1; D is perhaps TRBD1 or TRBD2 (5 bases each). Germline V lookup: CDR1 MNHEY, CDR2 SVGAGI. Trimming removed 2 bases from V and 4 bases from J, with 9 bases in between. This CDR3 has 14 amino acids. The CDR3 region is CASSYGGRYNEQFF. DNA for the CDR3: TGTGCCAGCAGTTACGGGGGAAGGTACAATGAGCAGTTCTTC.

Only one count was recorded for this clone. This chain links TRBV27 with TRBJ1-1; D gene unclear. Trimming took 2 bases from V and 2 from J, leaving 6 bases between them. Germline CDR1 reads MNHEY; CDR2 reads SMNVEV (reference sequence). The CDR3 runs 13 residues. The DNA for the CDR3 is TGTGCCAGCAGTTTAGTCTCTAACACTGAAGCTTTCTTT. Protein: CASSLVSNTEAFF.

The rearrangement links TRBV7-9 to TRBJ2-7; D is unclear. The germline V and J ends were trimmed by 7 bases and 2 bases, with 9 bases remaining between them. Germline CDR1 and CDR2: SEHNR and FQNEAQ (reference sequence). CDR3 length: 12 amino acids. CDR3 in DNA: TGTGCCAGCATGGGCAGTACCTACGAGCAGTACTTC. Amino acids: CASMGSTYEQYF.

V and J are TRBV30 and TRBJ1-3; D uncertain. V dropped 1 base and J dropped 4 bases, with 5 bases sitting between them. This CDR3 has 12 amino acids. The germline gives CDR1 GTSNPN, CDR2 SVGIG (reference sequence). CDR3 amino acids: CAWSDIGNTIYF. DNA for the CDR3: TGTGCCTGGAGTGACATAGGAAACACCATATATTTT.

This clone has a handful of counts. This rearrangement joins TRBV5-1 to TRBJ1-2, with D possibly TRBD1 on 5 matching bases. The CDR3 totals 16 residues. In germline, CDR1 is SGHRS, CDR2 YFSETQ. Trimming pared 2 bases from V and 0 bases from J, leaving 14 bases between. This chain's CDR3 is CASSLGPGLTNYGYTF. The CDR3 DNA sequence: TGCGCCAGCAGCTTAGGTCCGGGACTGACTAACTATGGCTACACCTTC.

V is TRBV6-5 and J is TRBJ2-1; D assignment may be TRBD1 or TRBD2 (6 bases each). This CDR3 has 16 amino acids. The V gene's germline CDR1 is MNHEY and CDR2 SVGAGI. The ends were cut back, 0 bases at V and 4 bases at J, with 13 bases in the middle. CDR3 coding DNA: TGTGCCAGCAGTTACTCGGGGGGCTTCGTGTACAATGAGCAGTTCTTC. As protein: CASSYSGGFVYNEQFF.

This chain joins TRBV24-1 and TRBJ2-3; D is perhaps TRBD1 (6 bases). Germline CDR1 reads KGHDR; CDR2 reads SFDVKD. CDR3 length: 13 amino acids. V was trimmed by 8 bases and J by 0 bases, leaving 8 bases between them. CDR3 DNA sequence: TGTGCCACCACAACAGGGAGCACAGATACGCAGTATTTT. Amino acid sequence: CATTTGSTDTQYF.

This chain links TRBV6-6 with TRBJ2-7; D ambiguous. This CDR3 has 13 amino acids. CDR1 is MNHNY, CDR2 SVGAGI, per germline (reference sequence). Trimming left V 8 bases short and J 0 bases short, with 11 bases between. Here the CDR3 reads CASLSQISYEQYF. The DNA for the CDR3 is TGTGCCAGCTTAAGCCAAATCTCCTACGAGCAGTACTTC.

V is TRBV15 and J is TRBJ2-7, with D perhaps TRBD1 (6 bases). The V and J ends lost 6 bases and 1 base respectively, with 19 bases between them. CDR1 LNHNV and CDR2 YYDKDF come from the germline V gene (reference sequence). The CDR3 extends over 16 amino acids. CDR3 protein: CATSRDRARGSYEQYF. The CDR3, as DNA: TGTGCCACCAGTCGCGATCGGGCCAGGGGTTCCTACGAGCAGTACTTC. The whole variable domain, filled in from reference TRBV15 and TRBJ2-7, reads DAMVIQNPRYQVTQFGKPVTLSCSQTLNHNVMYWYQQKSSQAPKLLFHYYDKDFNNEADTPDNFQSRRPNTSFCFLDIRSPGLGDTAMYLCATSRDRARGSYEQYFGPGTRLTVT.

This clone was counted a single time. This chain connects TRBV7-9 to TRBJ1-6, with D possibly TRBD1 on 6 matching bases. V lost 4 bases, J lost 7 bases, and 11 bases lay in between. Germline values: CDR1 SEHNR, CDR2 FQNEAQ (reference sequence). This CDR3 has 14 residues. The chain's CDR3 is CASSSTGANSPLHF. The DNA of the CDR3 is TGTGCCAGCAGCTCGACAGGCGCCAATTCACCCCTCCACTTT.

The V gene is TRBV19, the J gene TRBJ2-5, with TRBD2 matching over 8 bases. Germline trimming cut 7 bases from V and 2 bases from J; bases unmatched to any gene: 9. This CDR3 spans 15 amino acids. Germline loops: CDR1 LNHDA, CDR2 SQIVND (reference sequence). CDR3 nucleotide sequence: TGTGCCAGTACGTCCCTAGCGGGCAATCAAGAGACCCAGTACTTC. Protein: CASTSLAGNQETQYF.